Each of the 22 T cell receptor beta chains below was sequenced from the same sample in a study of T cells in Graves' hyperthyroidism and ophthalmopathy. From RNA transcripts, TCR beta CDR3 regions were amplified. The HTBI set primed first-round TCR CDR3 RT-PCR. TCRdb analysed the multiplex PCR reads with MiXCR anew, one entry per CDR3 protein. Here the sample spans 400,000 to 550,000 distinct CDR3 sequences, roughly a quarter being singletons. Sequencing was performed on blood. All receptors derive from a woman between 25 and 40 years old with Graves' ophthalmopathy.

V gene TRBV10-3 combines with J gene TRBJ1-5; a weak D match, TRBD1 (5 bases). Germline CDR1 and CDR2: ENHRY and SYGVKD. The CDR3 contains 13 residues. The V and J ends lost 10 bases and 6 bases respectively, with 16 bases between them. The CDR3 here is CATSRDLGQPQHF. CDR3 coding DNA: TGTGCCACTTCTAGGGACCTGGGTCAGCCCCAGCATTTT.

Written as DNA, the CDR3 is TGTGCCAGCAGCGTAGGCCAGGGTAATATTCAGTACTTC. It yields the protein CASSVGQGNIQYF. The chain links TRBV9 to TRBJ2-4, with D maybe TRBD1 (5 bases). Germline V gene lookup returns CDR1 SGDLS and CDR2 YYNGEE. Trimming shortened V by 0 bases and J by 10 bases, and 11 bases separated the two germline ends. There are 13 residues in the CDR3.

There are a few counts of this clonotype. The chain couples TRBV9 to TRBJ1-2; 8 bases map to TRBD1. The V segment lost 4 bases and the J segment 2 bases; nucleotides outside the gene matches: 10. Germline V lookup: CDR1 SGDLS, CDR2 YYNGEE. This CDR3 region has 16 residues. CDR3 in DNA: TGTGCCAGCAGCCCCCAACCTGGACAGGGAAACTATGGCTACACCTTC. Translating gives CASSPQPGQGNYGYTF.

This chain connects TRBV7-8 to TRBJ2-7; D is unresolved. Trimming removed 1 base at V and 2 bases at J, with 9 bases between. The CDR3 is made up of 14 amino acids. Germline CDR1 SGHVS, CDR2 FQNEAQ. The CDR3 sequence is CASSLVSAAYEQYF. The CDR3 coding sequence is TGTGCCAGCAGCTTAGTCTCAGCCGCCTACGAGCAGTACTTC.

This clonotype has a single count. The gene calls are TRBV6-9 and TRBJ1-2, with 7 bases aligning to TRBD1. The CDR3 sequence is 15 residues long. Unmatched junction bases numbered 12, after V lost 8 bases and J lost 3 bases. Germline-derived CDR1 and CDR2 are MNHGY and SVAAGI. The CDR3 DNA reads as TGTGCCAGCGTCCGACAGGGAAACTCCGACTATGGCTACACCTTC. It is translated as CASVRQGNSDYGYTF.

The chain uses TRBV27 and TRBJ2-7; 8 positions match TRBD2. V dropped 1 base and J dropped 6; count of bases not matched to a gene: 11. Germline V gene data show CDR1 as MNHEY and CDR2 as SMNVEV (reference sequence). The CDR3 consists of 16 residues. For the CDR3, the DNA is TGTGCCAGCAGTTTATGGTCGGGGGGGGCGTTTGGCGAGCAGTACTTC. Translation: CASSLWSGGAFGEQYF.

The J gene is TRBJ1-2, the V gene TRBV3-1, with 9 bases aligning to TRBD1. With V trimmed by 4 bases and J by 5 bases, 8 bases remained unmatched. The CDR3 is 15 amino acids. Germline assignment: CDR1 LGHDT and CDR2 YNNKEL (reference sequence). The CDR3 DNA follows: TGTGCCAGCAGCCGAACTGGGACAGGGTTTTATGGCTACACCTTC. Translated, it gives CASSRTGTGFYGYTF.

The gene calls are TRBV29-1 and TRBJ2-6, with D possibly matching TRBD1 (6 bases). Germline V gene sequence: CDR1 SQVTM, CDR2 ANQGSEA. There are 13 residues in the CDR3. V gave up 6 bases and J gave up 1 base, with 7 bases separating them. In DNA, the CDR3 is TGCAGCGTCACAGGGTCTGGGGCCAACGTCCTGACTTTC. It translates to CSVTGSGANVLTF.

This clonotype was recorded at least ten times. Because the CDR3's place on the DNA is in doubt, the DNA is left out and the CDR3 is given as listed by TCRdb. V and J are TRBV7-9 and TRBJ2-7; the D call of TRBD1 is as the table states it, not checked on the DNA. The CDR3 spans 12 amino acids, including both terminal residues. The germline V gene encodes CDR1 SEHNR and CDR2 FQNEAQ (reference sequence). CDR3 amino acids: CASSFGGGNLYF.

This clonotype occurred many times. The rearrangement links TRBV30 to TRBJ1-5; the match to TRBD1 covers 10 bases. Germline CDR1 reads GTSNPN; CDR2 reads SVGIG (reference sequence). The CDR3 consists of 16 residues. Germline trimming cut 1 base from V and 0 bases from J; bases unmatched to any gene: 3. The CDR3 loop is CAWSGGDRGSNQPQHF. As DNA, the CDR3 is TGTGCCTGGAGTGGAGGGGACAGGGGTAGCAATCAGCCCCAGCATTTT.

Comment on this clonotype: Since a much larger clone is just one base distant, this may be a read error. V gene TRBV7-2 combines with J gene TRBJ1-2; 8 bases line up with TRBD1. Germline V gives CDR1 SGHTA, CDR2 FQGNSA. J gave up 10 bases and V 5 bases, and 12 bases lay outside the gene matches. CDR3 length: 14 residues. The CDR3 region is CASSPDRGVWAYTF. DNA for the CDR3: TGTGCCAGCAGCCCAGACAGGGGAGTATGGGCCTACACCTTC.

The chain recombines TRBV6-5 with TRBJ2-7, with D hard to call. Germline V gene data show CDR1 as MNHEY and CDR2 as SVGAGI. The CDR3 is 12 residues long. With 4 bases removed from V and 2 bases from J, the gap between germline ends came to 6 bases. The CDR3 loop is CASSFSPYEQYF. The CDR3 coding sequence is TGTGCCAGCAGTTTCAGCCCCTACGAGCAGTACTTC.

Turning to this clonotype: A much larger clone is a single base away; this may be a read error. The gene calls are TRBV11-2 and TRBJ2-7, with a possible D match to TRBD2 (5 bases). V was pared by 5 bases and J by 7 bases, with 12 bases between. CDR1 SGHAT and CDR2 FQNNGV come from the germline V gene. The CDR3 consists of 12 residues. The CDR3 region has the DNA TGTGCCAGCAGCGCCCGCCGGGATGAGCAGTACTTC. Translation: CASSARRDEQYF.

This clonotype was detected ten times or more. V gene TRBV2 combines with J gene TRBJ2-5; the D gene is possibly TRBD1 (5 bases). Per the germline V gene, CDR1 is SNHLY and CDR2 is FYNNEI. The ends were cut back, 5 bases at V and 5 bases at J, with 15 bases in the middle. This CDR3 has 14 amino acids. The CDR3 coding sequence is TGTGCCAGCAGTAAACAGGTAGCCCCCGAGACCCAGTACTTC. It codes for CASSKQVAPETQYF.

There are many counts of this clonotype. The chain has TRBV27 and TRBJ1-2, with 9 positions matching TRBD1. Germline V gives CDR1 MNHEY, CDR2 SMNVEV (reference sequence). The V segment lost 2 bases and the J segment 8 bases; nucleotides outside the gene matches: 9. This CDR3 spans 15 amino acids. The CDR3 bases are TGTGCCAGCAGTTTAATGGGAGGGACAGGGAAAGGCTACACCTTC. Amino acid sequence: CASSLMGGTGKGYTF.

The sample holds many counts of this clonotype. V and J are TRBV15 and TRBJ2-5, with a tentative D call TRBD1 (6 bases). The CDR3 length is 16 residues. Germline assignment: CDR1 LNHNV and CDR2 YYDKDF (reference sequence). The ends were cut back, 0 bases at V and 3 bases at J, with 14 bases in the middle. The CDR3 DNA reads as TGTGCCACCAGCAGAGAGAGGGGGTCCTCCAAAGAGACCCAGTACTTC. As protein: CATSRERGSSKETQYF.

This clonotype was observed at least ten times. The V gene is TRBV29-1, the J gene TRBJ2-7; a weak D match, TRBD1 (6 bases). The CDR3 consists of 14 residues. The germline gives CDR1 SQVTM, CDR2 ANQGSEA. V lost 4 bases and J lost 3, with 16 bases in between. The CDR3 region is CSVVDETGSYEQYF. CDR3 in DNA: TGCAGCGTTGTAGACGAAACAGGGAGCTACGAGCAGTACTTC.

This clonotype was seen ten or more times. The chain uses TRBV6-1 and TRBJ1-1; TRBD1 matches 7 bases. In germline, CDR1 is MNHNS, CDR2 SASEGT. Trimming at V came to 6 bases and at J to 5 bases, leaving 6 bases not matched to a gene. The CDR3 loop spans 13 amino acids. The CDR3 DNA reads TGTGCCAGCAGAAACAGGGGAGGGACTGAAGCTTTCTTT. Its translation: CASRNRGGTEAFF.

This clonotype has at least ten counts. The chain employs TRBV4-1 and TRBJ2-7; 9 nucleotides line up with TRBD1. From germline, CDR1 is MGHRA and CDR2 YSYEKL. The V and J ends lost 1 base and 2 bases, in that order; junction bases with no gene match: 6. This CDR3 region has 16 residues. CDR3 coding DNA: TGCGCCAGCAGCCAAGCCGGGACAGGGAGCCCCTACGAGCAGTACTTC. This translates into CASSQAGTGSPYEQYF.

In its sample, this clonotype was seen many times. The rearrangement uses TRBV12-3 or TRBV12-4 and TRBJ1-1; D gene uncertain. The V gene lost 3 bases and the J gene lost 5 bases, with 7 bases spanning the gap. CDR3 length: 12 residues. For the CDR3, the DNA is TGTGCCAGCAGTTTCGGTCGAACTGAAGCTTTCTTT. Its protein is CASSFGRTEAFF.

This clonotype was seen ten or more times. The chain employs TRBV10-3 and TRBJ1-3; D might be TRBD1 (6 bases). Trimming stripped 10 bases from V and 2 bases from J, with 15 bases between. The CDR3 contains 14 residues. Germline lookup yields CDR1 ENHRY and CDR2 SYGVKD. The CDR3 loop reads CATVGDKAGNTIYF. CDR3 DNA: TGTGCCACGGTAGGGGACAAGGCTGGAAACACCATATATTTT.

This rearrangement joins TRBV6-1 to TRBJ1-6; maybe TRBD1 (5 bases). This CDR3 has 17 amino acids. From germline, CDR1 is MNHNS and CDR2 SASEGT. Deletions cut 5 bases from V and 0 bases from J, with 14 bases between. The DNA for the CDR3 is TGTGCCAGCAGTCGAGACAGCCGACCCTCCTATAATTCACCCCTCCACTTT. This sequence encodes CASSRDSRPSYNSPLHF.